These 8 T cell receptor beta chains came from one sample sequenced in a study of T cells in Graves' hyperthyroidism and ophthalmopathy. What was amplified from RNA transcripts were TCR beta CDR3 regions. The study used the HTBI primer set for a first-round RT-PCR of the TCR CDR3. TCRdb ran MiXCR on the multiplex PCR reads and lists one entry per CDR3 protein. The repertoire holds around 720,000 distinct CDR3 sequences, with just over 35% as singletons. The sample taken for sequencing was blood. The receptors shown here come from a woman aged 40 to 49 with Graves' hyperthyroidism.

To note about this clonotype: The junction departs from germline at one end; a sequencing error may be responsible. V usage is TRBV10-3 and J usage is TRBJ2-5; D is unresolved. Germline loops: CDR1 ENHRY, CDR2 SYGVKD. The CDR3 sequence is 14 residues long. The CDR3 DNA sequence: TGTGCCAGCAGTAATCAGGTGGAACAAGAGACCCAGTACTTC. Its protein product is CASSNQVEQETQYF.

This sequence joins TRBV20-1 and TRBJ2-3; D call uncertain. Germline lookup yields CDR1 DFQATT and CDR2 SNEGSKA (reference sequence). The CDR3 runs to 11 residues. Trimming cost V 5 bases and J 7 bases, with 10 bases left between them. The CDR3 DNA reads as TGCAGTGCTTCGGACGCCAATACGCAGTATTTT. Protein sequence: CSASDANTQYF.

The chain is built from TRBV29-1 and TRBJ1-6; 7 positions agree with TRBD1. The germline V gene has CDR1 SQVTM and CDR2 ANQGSEA. V dropped 8 bases and J dropped 7; count of bases not matched to a gene: 8. There are 13 residues in the CDR3. The CDR3 nucleotides are TGCAGCCTACGGGGACAGAAAAATTCACCCCTCCACTTT. This sequence encodes CSLRGQKNSPLHF. Drawing the rest from reference TRBV29-1 and TRBJ1-6, the complete variable domain is SAVISQKPSRDICQRGTSLTIQCQVDSQVTMMFWYRQQPGQSLTLIATANQGSEATYESGFVIDKFPISRPNLTFSTLTVSNMSPEDSSIYLCSLRGQKNSPLHFGNGTRLTVT.

V is TRBV25-1 and J is TRBJ1-6; possibly TRBD1 for D (6 bases). Germline CDR1 MGHDK, CDR2 SYGVNS. The CDR3 is made up of 15 amino acids. The V and J ends lost 4 bases and 8 bases respectively, with 15 bases between them. DNA of the CDR3: TGTGCCAGCAGTGCTAGCAAGGCAGGGGATTCACCCCTCCACTTT. Its protein product is CASSASKAGDSPLHF.

The V gene is TRBV29-1, the J gene TRBJ2-1; 9 nucleotides line up with TRBD1. The germline CDR1 and CDR2 sequences are SQVTM and ANQGSEA. Trimming at V came to 6 bases and at J to 9 bases, leaving 15 bases not matched to a gene. CDR3 length equals 15 residues. The CDR3 region has the DNA TGCAGCGTCGCCAGCAGTGACCGGACAGGGGTTGAGCAGTTCTTC. This gives the protein CSVASSDRTGVEQFF.

This clonotype came up once. At one of its ends the junction is not consistent with the germline gene, which may arise from a read error. The rearrangement links TRBV6-5 to TRBJ1-6; D remains unclear. The CDR3 runs 13 residues. Per the germline V gene, CDR1 is MNHEY and CDR2 is SVGAGI. As DNA, the CDR3 is TGTGCCATCAGTTACTTTTTATCATCACCCCTCCACTTT. Its translation is CAISYFLSSPLHF.

This clonotype was recorded a few times. This CDR3 is CASSYGGGQGPSGEQYF. CDR3 nucleotide sequence: TGTGCCAGCAGTTACGGTGGGGGACAGGGACCCTCCGGTGAGCAGTACTTC. V gene TRBV6-1 combines with J gene TRBJ2-7; the match to TRBD1 covers 9 bases. Trimming took 5 bases from V and 7 from J; bases not matched to a gene: 18. Germline CDR1 is MNHNS and CDR2 is SASEGT. The CDR3 extends over 17 amino acids.

The chain recombines TRBV12-3 or TRBV12-4 with TRBJ1-1; D is unresolved. The CDR3 contains 15 residues. V lost 5 bases and J lost 3, with 16 bases in between. The CDR3 is CASSAETNWDTEAFF. CDR3 bases: TGTGCCAGCAGTGCTGAGACTAACTGGGACACTGAAGCTTTCTTT.